A selection of T cell receptor beta chains follows, all from one sample in a study of blood T cell repertoires in COVID-19. TCRdb's copy holds only in-frame clones and misses some; the assay was immunoSEQ multiplex PCR. The sample yields about 170,000 clones, around four fifths seen once. Sequences were obtained from peripheral blood. These receptors all come from a man between 70 and 80 years old with acute or convalescent COVID-19. Both conserved end residues are part of each CDR3. D genes are given only for firm matches. Where a row states a size, it is once, few, many or the class of an expanded clone; other rows omit it.

TRBV4-1	TRBJ2-3	.	TRBD2	CASSQVDLGLAIDTQYF	TGCGCCAGCAGCCAAGTGGACTTGGGACTAGCGATCGATACGCAGTATTTT
TRBV27	TRBJ1-5	.	.	CASRPGQSNQPQHF	TGTGCCAGCAGACCTGGACAGTCCAATCAGCCCCAGCATTTT
TRBV6-1	TRBJ2-5	.	TRBD1	CASSVRDRGLQETQYF	TGTGCCAGCAGTGTCCGGGACAGGGGGCTCCAAGAGACCCAGTACTTC
TRBV5-1	TRBJ2-2	.	.	CASSVKLTGELFF	TGCGCCAGCAGCGTAAAGCTCACCGGGGAGCTGTTTTTT
TRBV5-1	TRBJ1-1	.	.	CASSSTGLTEAFF	TGCGCCAGCAGCTCAACAGGGCTCACTGAAGCTTTCTTT
TRBV6-5	TRBJ2-1	.	TRBD2	CASTLAGGGEQFF	TGTGCCAGCACGCTAGCGGGAGGGGGTGAGCAGTTCTTC
TRBV27	TRBJ1-2	few	.	CASSPRASGGYTF	TGTGCCAGCAGTCCCCGGGCTTCGGGGGGCTACACCTTC
TRBV21-1	TRBJ1-1	.	.	CASNGQGPRVNTEAFF	TGTGCCAGCAACGGACAGGGACCCCGTGTGAACACTGAAGCTTTCTTT
TRBV5-1	TRBJ2-1	.	.	CASSFTRGSYNEQFF	TGCGCCAGCAGCTTTACCAGGGGCTCCTACAATGAGCAGTTCTTC
TRBV6-5	TRBJ2-2	.	.	CASSYATVGDTGELFF	TGTGCCAGCAGTTACGCTACCGTAGGGGATACCGGGGAGCTGTTTTTT
TRBV19	TRBJ1-2	.	TRBD1	CASSTPGQTYGYTF	TGTGCCAGTAGTACTCCGGGACAGACGTATGGCTACACCTTC
TRBV3-1/TRBV3-2	TRBJ2-3	.	TRBD2	CASSQRGGQDTQYF	TGTGCCAGCAGCCAGCGGGGGGGCCAAGATACGCAGTATTTT
TRBV30	TRBJ2-2	.	.	CAWSVTRGPTGELFF	TGTGCCTGGAGTGTAACCAGGGGCCCCACCGGGGAGCTGTTTTTT
TRBV10-3	TRBJ1-3	.	.	CAISESGRGTGNTIYF	TGTGCCATCAGTGAGTCAGGAAGGGGGACTGGAAACACCATATATTTT
TRBV9	TRBJ2-1	.	.	CASSVAPSSYNEQFF	TGTGCCAGCAGCGTAGCTCCGTCCTCCTACAATGAGCAGTTCTTC
TRBV7-9	TRBJ2-7	few	TRBD1	CASSIGQGGEQYF	TGTGCCAGCAGCATTGGACAGGGCGGTGAGCAGTACTTC